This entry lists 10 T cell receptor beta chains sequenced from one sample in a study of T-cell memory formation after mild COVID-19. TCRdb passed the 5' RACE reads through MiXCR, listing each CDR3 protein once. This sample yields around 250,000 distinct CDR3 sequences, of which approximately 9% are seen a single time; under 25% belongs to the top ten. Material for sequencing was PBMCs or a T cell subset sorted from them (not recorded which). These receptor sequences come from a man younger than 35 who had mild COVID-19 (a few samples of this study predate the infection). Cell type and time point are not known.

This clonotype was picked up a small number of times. DNA for the CDR3: TGTGCCAGCAGCTCCCTCCGGGGAAGACACCAAGAGACCCAGTACTTC. Protein product: CASSSLRGRHQETQYF. The chain recombines TRBV11-2 with TRBJ2-5; possibly TRBD2 for D (5 bases). Germline V gene lookup returns CDR1 SGHAT and CDR2 FQNNGV. V was shortened by 4 bases and J by 0 bases, with 15 bases between the two germline ends. There are 16 residues in the CDR3.

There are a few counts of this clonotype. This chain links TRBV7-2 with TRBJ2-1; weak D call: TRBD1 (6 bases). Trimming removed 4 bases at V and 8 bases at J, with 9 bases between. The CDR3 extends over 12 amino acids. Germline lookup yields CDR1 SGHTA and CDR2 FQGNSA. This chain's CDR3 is CASSSGDDEQFF. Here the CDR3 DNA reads TGTGCCAGCAGCTCAGGGGACGATGAGCAGTTCTTC. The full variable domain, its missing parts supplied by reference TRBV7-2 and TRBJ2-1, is GAGVSQSPSNKVTEKGKDVELRCDPISGHTALYWYRQSLGQGLEFLIYFQGNSAPDKSGLPSDRFSAERTGGSVSTLTIQRTQQEDSAVYLCASSSGDDEQFFGPGTRLTVL.

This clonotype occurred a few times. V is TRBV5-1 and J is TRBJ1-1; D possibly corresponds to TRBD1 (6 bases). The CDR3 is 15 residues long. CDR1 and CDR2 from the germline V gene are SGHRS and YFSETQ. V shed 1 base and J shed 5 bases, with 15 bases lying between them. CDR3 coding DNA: TGCGCCAGCAGCTTGATTCCGGGGGCACGGACTGAAGCTTTCTTT. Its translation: CASSLIPGARTEAFF.

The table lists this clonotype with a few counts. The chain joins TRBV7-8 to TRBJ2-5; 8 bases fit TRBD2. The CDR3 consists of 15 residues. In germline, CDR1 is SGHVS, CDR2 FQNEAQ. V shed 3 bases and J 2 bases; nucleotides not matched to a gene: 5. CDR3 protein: CASSLRIAGQETQYF. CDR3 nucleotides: TGTGCCAGCAGCTTGCGGATAGCGGGGCAAGAGACCCAGTACTTC. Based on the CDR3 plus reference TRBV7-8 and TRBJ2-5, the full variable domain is GAGVSQSPRYKVAKRGQDVALRCDPISGHVSLFWYQQALGQGPEFLTYFQNEAQLDKSGLPSDRFFAERPEGSVSTLKIQRTQQEDSAVYLCASSLRIAGQETQYFGPGTRLLVL.

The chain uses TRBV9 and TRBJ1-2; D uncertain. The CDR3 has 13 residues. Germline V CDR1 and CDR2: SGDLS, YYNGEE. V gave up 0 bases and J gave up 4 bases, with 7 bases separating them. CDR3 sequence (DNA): TGTGCCAGCAGCGTAGTCGAGGGCTATGGCTACACCTTC. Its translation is CASSVVEGYGYTF.

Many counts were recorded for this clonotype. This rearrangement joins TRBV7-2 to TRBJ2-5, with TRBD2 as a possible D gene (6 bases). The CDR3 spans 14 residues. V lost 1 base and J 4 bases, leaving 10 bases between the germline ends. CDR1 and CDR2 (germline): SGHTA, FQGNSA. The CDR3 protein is CASSLGGTLETQYF. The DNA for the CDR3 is TGTGCCAGCAGCTTAGGAGGGACTCTAGAGACCCAGTACTTC.

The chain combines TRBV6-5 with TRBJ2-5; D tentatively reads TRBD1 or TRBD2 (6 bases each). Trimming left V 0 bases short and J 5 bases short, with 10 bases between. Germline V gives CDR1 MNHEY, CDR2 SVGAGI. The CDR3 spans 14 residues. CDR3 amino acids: CASSYSGGLETQYF. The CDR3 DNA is TGTGCCAGCAGTTACTCTGGGGGGCTGGAGACCCAGTACTTC.

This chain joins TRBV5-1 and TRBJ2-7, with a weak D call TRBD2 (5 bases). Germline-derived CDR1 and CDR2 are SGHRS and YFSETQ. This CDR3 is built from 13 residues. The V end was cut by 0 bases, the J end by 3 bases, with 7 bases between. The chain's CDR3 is CASSLGESYEQYF. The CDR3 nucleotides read TGCGCCAGCAGCTTGGGGGAGAGCTACGAGCAGTACTTC.

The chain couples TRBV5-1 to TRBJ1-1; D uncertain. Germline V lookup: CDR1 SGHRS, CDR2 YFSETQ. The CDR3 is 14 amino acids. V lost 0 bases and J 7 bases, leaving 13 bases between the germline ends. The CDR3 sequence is CASSLGSGIGEAFF. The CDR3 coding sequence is TGCGCCAGCAGCTTGGGGTCGGGTATCGGTGAAGCTTTCTTT.

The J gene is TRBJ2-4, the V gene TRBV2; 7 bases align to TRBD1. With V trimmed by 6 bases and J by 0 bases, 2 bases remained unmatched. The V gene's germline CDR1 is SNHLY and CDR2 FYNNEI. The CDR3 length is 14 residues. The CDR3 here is CASREGAAKNIQYF. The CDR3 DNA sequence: TGTGCCAGCAGAGAGGGGGCAGCCAAAAACATTCAGTACTTC.